The 29 T cell receptor beta chains reported below all come from one sample, sequenced in a study of graft-versus-host responses after intestinal transplantation. Assay used: immunoSEQ multiplex PCR; TCRdb lists only in-frame clones, some missing. The sample records some 41,000 clones, over 85% being singletons. Sample: PBMCs, taken 267 days after transplant. The receptors stem from a human patient who received an intestinal transplant, so some T cells may come from the graft donor.

The chain recombines TRBV5-1 with TRBJ2-5, with D possibly being TRBD1 or TRBD2 (5 bases each). CDR1 SGHRS and CDR2 YFSETQ come from the germline V gene. Trimming shortened V by 4 bases and J by 5 bases, and 9 bases separated the two germline ends. This CDR3 spans 12 amino acids. CDR3 loop: CASSPEGETQYF. In nucleotides, the CDR3 is TGCGCCAGCAGCCCCGAGGGGGAGACCCAGTACTTC.

The chain links TRBV6-4 to TRBJ2-6; D is perhaps TRBD1 or TRBD2 (5 bases each). In germline, CDR1 is MRHNA, CDR2 SNTAGT. Deletions cut 2 bases from V and 0 bases from J, with 5 bases between. CDR3 length: 15 residues. CDR3 DNA sequence: TGTGCCAGCAGTGACGGGGGCTCTGGGGCCAACGTCCTGACTTTC. This sequence encodes CASSDGGSGANVLTF.

The V call is TRBV7-6, the J call TRBJ2-7, with 7 bases that match TRBD2. The length of the CDR3 is 19 residues. CDR1 SGHVS and CDR2 FNYEAQ come from the germline V gene. V shed 5 bases, J shed 4 bases, and the junction held 23 bases outside the gene matches. The CDR3 spells CASSLTNEIGTTPFYEQYF. The CDR3 DNA is TGTGCCAGCAGCCTCACCAACGAAATAGGGACTACCCCGTTTTACGAGCAGTACTTC.

As to this clone: The identical CDR3 is also encoded by other nucleotide sequences in the sample. V is TRBV10-3 and J is TRBJ2-2, with D perhaps assigned TRBD1 or TRBD2 (6 bases each). The CDR3 spans 16 residues. Looked up from germline, CDR1 is ENHRY and CDR2 is SYGVKD. Trimming pared 3 bases from V and 6 bases from J, leaving 17 bases between. The CDR3: CAISENRVGGPGELFF. The DNA of the CDR3 is TGTGCCATCAGTGAAAACAGGGTTGGGGGGCCCGGGGAGCTGTTTTTT.

This chain links TRBV7-9 with TRBJ1-4, with 7 bases lining up with TRBD1. J was trimmed by 8 bases and V by 1 base; bases with no gene match: 10. Germline V gene data show CDR1 as SEHNR and CDR2 as FQNEAQ (reference sequence). The CDR3 runs to 16 residues. Written as DNA, the CDR3 is TGTGCCAGCAGCTTAGTCGGACAGGCTACACGGGAAAAACTGTTTTTT. It translates to CASSLVGQATREKLFF.

V gene TRBV5-4 combines with J gene TRBJ1-2, with D perhaps TRBD1 (6 bases). The V gene's germline CDR1 is SGHNT and CDR2 YYREEE (reference sequence). The CDR3 has 14 residues. Trimming removed 0 bases from V and 5 bases from J, with 11 bases in between. The CDR3: CASSLAGASYGYTF. As DNA, the CDR3 is TGTGCCAGCAGCTTGGCAGGGGCCTCTTATGGCTACACCTTC.

The chain carries TRBV14 and TRBJ1-2; tentative D call: TRBD1 (6 bases). V gave up 3 bases and J gave up 2 bases, with 13 bases separating them. CDR1 is SGHDN, CDR2 FVKESK, per germline. This CDR3 comprises 15 residues. The CDR3 DNA sequence: TGTGCCAGCAGCCACAGGACAGTCGGAAACTATGGCTACACCTTC. It specifies CASSHRTVGNYGYTF.

This chain uses TRBV18 with TRBJ1-1, with a tentative D call TRBD1 (5 bases). This CDR3 comprises 13 residues. The germline CDR1 and CDR2 sequences are KGHSH and LQKENI. V was pared by 2 bases and J by 1 base, with 5 bases between. The CDR3 here is CASSPGGNTEAFF. DNA for the CDR3: TGTGCCAGCTCACCAGGGGGGAACACTGAAGCTTTCTTT.

The table lists this clone with a count of one. V usage is TRBV28 and J usage is TRBJ1-1, with no clear D. Germline CDR1 is MDHEN and CDR2 is SYDVKM. The length of the CDR3 is 15 residues. The V gene lost 6 bases and the J gene lost 0 bases, with 14 bases spanning the gap. The CDR3 region has the DNA TGTGCCAGCAGGACTATACAGAAGATGAACACTGAAGCTTTCTTT. This encodes CASRTIQKMNTEAFF.

This clone was seen only a few times. V and J are TRBV23-1 and TRBJ2-5, with 12 bases matching TRBD1. TRBV23-1 is known as an ORF, though its function is uncertain. The CDR3 covers 14 residues. Trimming took 8 bases from V and 4 from J; bases not matched to a gene: 5. The CDR3 spells CASGGQGARETQYF. In DNA form, the CDR3 reads TGCGCCAGCGGGGGACAGGGGGCGAGAGAGACCCAGTACTTC.

CDR3 protein: CASSFGGGDYNEQFF. The CDR3 coding sequence is TGTGCCAGCAGCTTCGGCGGGGGGGACTACAATGAGCAGTTCTTC. The chain combines TRBV7-8 with TRBJ2-1; TRBD2 agrees at 9 bases. The germline CDR1 and CDR2 sequences are SGHVS and FQNEAQ. Unmatched junction bases numbered 3, after V lost 3 bases and J lost 3 bases. The CDR3 sequence is 15 residues long.

V is TRBV7-7 and J is TRBJ2-3; TRBD1 aligns across 9 bases. Germline CDR1 reads SSHAT; CDR2 reads FNYEAQ (reference sequence). V trimming: 3 bases; J trimming: 4 bases; junction bases outside the gene matches: 2. The CDR3 extends over 14 amino acids. DNA of the CDR3: TGTGCCAGCAGCTTCGGACAGGGGCCAGATACGCAGTATTTT. Translated: CASSFGQGPDTQYF.

This clone was counted a few times. This chain uses TRBV9 with TRBJ2-2; D perhaps matches TRBD2 (6 bases). CDR1 is SGDLS, CDR2 YYNGEE, per germline. The CDR3 extends over 17 amino acids. V shed 0 bases and J shed 1 base, with 13 bases lying between them. CDR3 coding DNA: TGTGCCAGCAGCGTAGAGGACGTCGGGGGGAACACCGGGGAGCTGTTTTTT. Its protein is CASSVEDVGGNTGELFF. Supplemented by reference TRBV9 and TRBJ2-2, the full variable domain reads DSGVTQTPKHLITATGQRVTLRCSPRSGDLSVYWYQQSLDQGLQFLIQYYNGEERAKGNILERFSAQQFPDLHSELNLSSLELGDSALYFCASSVEDVGGNTGELFFGEGSRLTVL.

The V gene is TRBV11-2, the J gene TRBJ2-2; D is tentatively TRBD1 or TRBD2 (5 bases each). The CDR3 is 16 amino acids. Germline values: CDR1 SGHAT, CDR2 FQNNGV. V lost 5 bases, J lost 4 bases, and 17 bases lay in between. DNA of the CDR3: TGTGCCAGCAGCCCGTGGTGGGGGATATCCACCGGGGAGCTGTTTTTT. Translation gives CASSPWWGISTGELFF.

The chain is built from TRBV27 and TRBJ1-6; D not certain. Germline loops: CDR1 MNHEY, CDR2 SMNVEV (reference sequence). The V end was cut by 5 bases, the J end by 9 bases, with 11 bases between. The CDR3 runs 13 residues. The CDR3 bases are TGTGCCAGCAGTCCCGGAGCGTTTTCACCCCTCCACTTT. It translates to CASSPGAFSPLHF.

The chain carries TRBV7-8 and TRBJ1-2; D not certain. Germline V gives CDR1 SGHVS, CDR2 FQNEAQ. This CDR3 comprises 14 residues. Trimming left V 0 bases short and J 6 bases short, with 11 bases between. CDR3 amino acids: CASSLAAGWNGYTF. Here the CDR3 DNA reads TGTGCCAGCAGCTTAGCAGCGGGATGGAATGGCTACACCTTC.

This rearrangement joins TRBV2 to TRBJ2-5; D unresolved. The assigned J gene may be wrong: the sequence end matches TRBJ2-7 better. Germline assignment: CDR1 SNHLY and CDR2 FYNNEI. The CDR3 loop spans 12 amino acids. CDR3 loop: CASGYSSYEQYF. CDR3 DNA sequence: TGTGCCAGCGGGTACTCCTCCTACGAGCAGTACTTC.

The chain employs TRBV5-4 and TRBJ2-5; D perhaps matches TRBD2 (6 bases). The CDR3 has 14 amino acids. Germline V lookup: CDR1 SGHNT, CDR2 YYREEE (reference sequence). The V end lost 0 bases, the J end lost 4 bases, and 10 bases lay between the germline ends. In DNA form, the CDR3 reads TGTGCCAGCAGCTTGGCGGGGGTGGGAGAGACCCAGTACTTC. It specifies CASSLAGVGETQYF. Supplemented by reference TRBV5-4 and TRBJ2-5, the full variable domain reads ETGVTQSPTHLIKTRGQQVTLRCSSQSGHNTVSWYQQALGQGPQFIFQYYREEENGRGNFPPRFSGLQFPNYSSELNVNALELDDSALYLCASSLAGVGETQYFGPGTRLLVL.

The chain combines TRBV19 with TRBJ2-1, with 7 nucleotides matching TRBD2. Germline lookup yields CDR1 LNHDA and CDR2 SQIVND (reference sequence). J lost 9 bases, V lost 6 bases, and 11 bases had no gene match. The CDR3 has 14 residues. This chain's CDR3 is CASRDIGTNPEQFF. CDR3 DNA: TGTGCCAGTAGGGATATCGGGACTAATCCTGAGCAGTTCTTC.

The rearrangement joins TRBV4-1 to TRBJ2-2; 8 bases are shared with TRBD1. CDR3 size: 16 residues. The germline gives CDR1 MGHRA, CDR2 YSYEKL. With 1 base clipped from V and 1 base from J, the junction kept 2 bases outside the gene matches. The CDR3 protein is CASSQGGTGNTGELFF. As DNA, the CDR3 is TGCGCCAGCAGCCAAGGGGGGACAGGGAACACCGGGGAGCTGTTTTTT.

The rearrangement uses TRBV15 and TRBJ2-5; the match to TRBD1 covers 7 bases. After removal of 4 bases from V and 5 bases from J, the junction contained 7 bases not matched to a gene. Germline V gene sequence: CDR1 LNHNV, CDR2 YYDKDF (reference sequence). This CDR3 has 14 residues. The CDR3 DNA reads as TGTGCCACCAGCAAAAACAGGGGACGCGAGACCCAGTACTTC. As protein: CATSKNRGRETQYF.

This clone was seen only a few times. The chain uses TRBV5-1 and TRBJ2-2; D is unclear. Trimming cost V 2 bases and J 0 bases, with 8 bases left between them. This CDR3 region has 15 residues. CDR1 and CDR2 from the germline V gene are SGHRS and YFSETQ. The CDR3 loop reads CASSLAQTNTGELFF. The CDR3 DNA is TGCGCCAGCAGCTTAGCCCAGACGAACACCGGGGAGCTGTTTTTT.

The V gene is TRBV19, the J gene TRBJ2-3; D unclear. V lost 4 bases and J lost 5, with 4 bases in between. The CDR3 totals 11 residues. Germline V gene data show CDR1 as LNHDA and CDR2 as SQIVND (reference sequence). CDR3 sequence: CASSRGDTQYF. The CDR3 region has the DNA TGTGCCAGTAGTAGGGGAGATACGCAGTATTTT.

In this sample, this clone turned up a few times. This chain joins TRBV6-1 and TRBJ2-7; 10 nucleotides align to TRBD2. After removal of 4 bases from V and 6 bases from J, the junction contained 9 bases not matched to a gene. CDR1 is MNHNS and CDR2 is SASEGT in the germline V gene. This CDR3 is built from 15 residues. In nucleotides, the CDR3 is TGTGCCAGCAGTGTTTTTACTAGCGGGGTCAGCGAGCAGTACTTC. Translating it yields CASSVFTSGVSEQYF.

J is TRBJ2-7 and V is TRBV6-5; D is uncertain. The CDR3 contains 11 residues. Germline CDR1 and CDR2: MNHEY and SVGAGI. Trimming took off 0 bases at V and 6 bases at J, with 3 bases between the two ends. DNA for the CDR3: TGTGCCAGCAGTTACTCGACCGAGCAGTACTTC. Encoded protein: CASSYSTEQYF.

This sequence joins TRBV4-1 and TRBJ2-1; D unclear. Trimming left V 0 bases short and J 0 bases short, with 9 bases between. This CDR3 has 16 residues. Germline values: CDR1 MGHRA, CDR2 YSYEKL. The CDR3 spells CASSQDLTDSYNEQFF. As DNA, the CDR3 is TGCGCCAGCAGCCAAGATCTCACTGACTCCTACAATGAGCAGTTCTTC.

V is TRBV11-3 and J is TRBJ2-3, with 11 bases that match TRBD2. The CDR3 covers 17 residues. CDR1 SGHNT and CDR2 YENEEA come from the germline V gene. V was pared by 6 bases and J by 5 bases, with 13 bases of the junction left unmatched. The CDR3 is CASSPIAGGDKRDTQYF. In nucleotides, the CDR3 is TGTGCCAGCAGTCCAATAGCGGGGGGGGATAAGAGAGATACGCAGTATTTT.

The V and J genes are TRBV6-1 and TRBJ1-5; 9 bases fit TRBD1. From germline, CDR1 is MNHNS and CDR2 SASEGT. Trimming took 6 bases from V and 2 from J; bases not matched to a gene: 5. The CDR3 contains 15 residues. CDR3 DNA sequence: TGTGCCAGCAGCCCGGGACAGGGAGGCAATCAGCCCCAGCATTTT. Its translation is CASSPGQGGNQPQHF.

In this sample, this clone turned up a few times. The chain links TRBV10-1 to TRBJ2-3; 13 positions match TRBD2. This CDR3 comprises 16 residues. Germline CDR1 WNHNN, CDR2 SYGVQD (reference sequence). V gave up 0 bases and J gave up 6 bases; unmatched junction bases: 3. The CDR3 nucleotides are TGCGCCAGCAGTGAGTCAACTAGCGGGGGGGAGGATACGCAGTATTTT. Its protein is CASSESTSGGEDTQYF.